This section outlines one TCR beta chain sequence together with its context. The antigen remains undetermined. This specimen belongs to a study of T cell responses to AZD1222 COVID-19 vaccine. Study background: Some second doses came at about 4 weeks and others at about 12 weeks; these were pooled. Findings and caveats of the study: The sample set comprised mostly white British donors with more females, and clonal diversity was possibly underestimated. Two AZD1222 administrations were followed by greater Spike-specific TCR breadth and depth.

CDR1 SGHTA and CDR2 FQGNSA come from the germline V gene. V was trimmed by 2 bases and J by 16 bases, leaving 9 bases between them. The CDR3 loop spans 11 amino acids. Using immunoSEQ multiplex PCR, the repertoire was profiled, and TCRdb retains in-frame clones only, with some absent. The sample shows about 100,000 clones, roughly 84% of them seen only once. The sequence came from an adult in good health. The sample here was peripheral blood, taken on day 0 of AZD1222 vaccination. The rearrangement links TRBV7-2 to TRBJ1-6; weak D call: TRBD1 (5 bases). The CDR3 nucleotides are TGTGCCAGCAGCTTAAGGGGACCACTCCACTTT. Translation: CASSLRGPLHF.